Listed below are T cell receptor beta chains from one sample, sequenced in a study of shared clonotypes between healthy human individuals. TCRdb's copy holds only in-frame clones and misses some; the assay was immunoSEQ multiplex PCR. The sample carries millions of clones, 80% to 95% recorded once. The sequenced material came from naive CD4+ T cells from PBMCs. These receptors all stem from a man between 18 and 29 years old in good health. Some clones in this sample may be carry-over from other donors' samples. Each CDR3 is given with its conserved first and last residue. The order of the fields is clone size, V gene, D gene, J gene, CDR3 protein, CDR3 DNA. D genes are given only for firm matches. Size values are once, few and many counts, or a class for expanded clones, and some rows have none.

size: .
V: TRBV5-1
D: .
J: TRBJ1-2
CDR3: CASSGESNYGYTF
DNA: TGCGCCAGCAGCGGTGAATCAAACTATGGCTACACCTTC

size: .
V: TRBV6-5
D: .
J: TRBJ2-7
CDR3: CASSKLGRGRVEQYF
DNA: TGTGCCAGCAGCAAACTCGGGAGGGGGCGCGTCGAGCAGTACTTC

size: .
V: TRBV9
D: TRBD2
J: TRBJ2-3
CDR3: CASSRTLLAGGRTALSTDTQYF
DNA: TGTGCCAGCAGCCGGACATTACTAGCGGGAGGACGAACCGCCCTTAGCACAGATACGCAGTATTTT

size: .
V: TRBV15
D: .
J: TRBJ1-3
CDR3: CATSRGYSLSGNTIYF
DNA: TGTGCCACCAGCAGAGGTTACAGCCTCTCTGGAAACACCATATATTTT

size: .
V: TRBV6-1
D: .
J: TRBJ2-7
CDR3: CASSEAGWGEQYF
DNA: TGTGCCAGCAGTGAAGCGGGTTGGGGCGAGCAGTACTTC

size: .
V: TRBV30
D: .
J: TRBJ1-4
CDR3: CAWRRQAYPEKLFF
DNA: TGTGCCTGGAGACGACAGGCTTACCCTGAAAAACTGTTTTTT

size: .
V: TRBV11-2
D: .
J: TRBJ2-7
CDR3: CASSLEREIEQYF
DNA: TGTGCCAGCAGCTTAGAAAGAGAAATCGAGCAGTACTTC

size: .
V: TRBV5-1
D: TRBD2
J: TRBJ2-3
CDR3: CASSLALAASTDTQYF
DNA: TGCGCCAGCAGCTTGGCGCTAGCGGCTAGCACAGATACGCAGTATTTT

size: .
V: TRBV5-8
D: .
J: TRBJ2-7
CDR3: CASSLDPGGTYEQYF
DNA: TGTGCCAGCAGCTTGGATCCTGGCGGGACCTACGAGCAGTACTTC

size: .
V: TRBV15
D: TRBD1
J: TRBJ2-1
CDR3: CATSRGQGIYNEQFF
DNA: TGTGCCACCAGCAGAGGACAGGGTATCTACAATGAGCAGTTCTTC

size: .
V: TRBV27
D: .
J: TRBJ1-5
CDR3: CASRGGLQPQHF
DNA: TGTGCCAGCAGAGGAGGGTTACAGCCCCAGCATTTT

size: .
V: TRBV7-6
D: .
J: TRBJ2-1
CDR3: CASSLIVSGAGGEQFF
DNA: TGTGCCAGCAGCTTAATTGTTAGCGGGGCAGGGGGTGAGCAGTTCTTC

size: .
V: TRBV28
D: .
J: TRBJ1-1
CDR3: CASSFSGEGDTEAFF
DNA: TGTGCCAGCAGTTTTTCCGGGGAGGGTGACACTGAAGCTTTCTTT

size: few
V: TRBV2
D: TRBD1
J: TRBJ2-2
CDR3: CASSAQGARTGELFF
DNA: TGTGCCAGCAGTGCCCAGGGGGCCCGCACCGGGGAGCTGTTTTTT

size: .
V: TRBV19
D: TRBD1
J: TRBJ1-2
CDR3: CASIGGQGNYGYTF
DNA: TGTGCCAGTATCGGGGGACAGGGAAACTATGGCTACACCTTC